This TCR beta chain was documented in a study of monozygotic twins with inflammatory bowel disease. Note on this clonotype: Antigen: not known.

Regarding the study as a whole: The data gave no support to a single strong IBD-associated signal or clonotype. Diversity of TCRbeta measured by inverse Simpson was lower in IBD patients than in healthy co-twins.

CDR1 and CDR2 (germline): MNHEY, SVGEGT. The CDR3 totals 17 residues. The authors used around 3,500 ng of total RNA per TCR library. From its re-call of the 5' RACE reads, TCRdb lists each CDR3 protein once, without DNA. This sample's table reports around 380,000 distinct CDR3 sequences. This receptor was identified in a human donor with ulcerative colitis or Crohn's disease, or a healthy co-twin of an affected twin (not recorded which). The chain carries TRBV6-2 or TRBV6-3 and TRBJ1-6. Input material: blood. CDR3 in amino acids: CASRVPGLGNDNSPLHF.